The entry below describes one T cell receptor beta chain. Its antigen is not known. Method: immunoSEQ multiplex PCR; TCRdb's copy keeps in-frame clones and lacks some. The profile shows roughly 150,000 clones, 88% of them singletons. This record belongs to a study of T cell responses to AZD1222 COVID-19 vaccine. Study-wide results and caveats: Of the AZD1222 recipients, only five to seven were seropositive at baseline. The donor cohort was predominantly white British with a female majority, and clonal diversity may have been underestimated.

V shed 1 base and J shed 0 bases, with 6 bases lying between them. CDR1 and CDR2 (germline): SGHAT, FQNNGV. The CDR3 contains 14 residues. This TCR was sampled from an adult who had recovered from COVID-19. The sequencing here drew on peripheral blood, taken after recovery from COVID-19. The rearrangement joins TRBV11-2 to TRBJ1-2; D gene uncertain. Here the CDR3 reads CASSLGSPNYGYTF. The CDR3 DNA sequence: TGTGCCAGCAGCTTAGGGTCCCCTAACTATGGCTACACCTTC.